A selection of T cell receptor beta chains follows, all from one sample in a study of regulatory T cells in long-lasting Graves disease. TCRdb reprocessed the multiplex PCR reads with MiXCR, giving one entry per CDR3 protein. The sample includes 350,000 to 450,000 distinct CDR3 sequences, 15% of them seen just once. These records were also assigned to another study, of T cells in Graves' hyperthyroidism and ophthalmopathy.

Sequences were derived from peripheral blood mononuclear cells (PBMCs), sampled at new diagnosis, from a patient treated with antithyroid drugs. The receptors derive from a woman between 40 and 50 years old with Graves disease. Both conserved end residues are part of each CDR3. Each record gives: D gene, clone size, V gene, J gene, CDR3 protein, CDR3 DNA. D genes are given only for firm matches. Clone sizes are given selectively: once, few, many, or a class where the clone is expanded.

>TRBD1|many|TRBV28|TRBJ2-7
CASARDSLYEQYF
TGTGCCAGCGCCCGGGACAGTCTCTACGAGCAGTACTTC
>-|many|TRBV27|TRBJ1-2
CATGFNYGYTF
TGTGCCACAGGTTTTAACTATGGCTACACCTTC
>-|many|TRBV12-3/TRBV12-4|TRBJ1-4
CASSLGGGNEKLFF
TGTGCCAGCAGCTTGGGGGGGGGGAATGAAAAACTGTTTTTT
>TRBD2|many|TRBV27|TRBJ2-1
CASSFGLAGSSYNEQFF
TGTGCCAGCAGTTTCGGACTAGCGGGGAGCTCCTACAATGAGCAGTTCTTC
>TRBD1|many|TRBV29-1|TRBJ2-3
CSVATGVADTQYF
TGCAGCGTAGCTACAGGGGTAGCAGATACGCAGTATTTT
>-|many|TRBV27|TRBJ1-2
CASSLSGERLSDYGYTF
TGTGCCAGCAGTTTATCTGGGGAAAGGTTGTCTGACTATGGCTACACCTTC
>-|few|TRBV25-1|TRBJ2-3
CASSDRTGTDTQYF
TGTGCCAGCAGTGACAGGACAGGCACAGATACGCAGTATTTT
>-|many|TRBV12-3/TRBV12-4|TRBJ1-2
CASSLWTAVGGYTF
TGTGCCAGCAGTTTATGGACGGCGGTCGGCGGCTACACCTTC
>-|-|TRBV25-1|TRBJ2-2
CAHRSENTGELFF
TGTGCCCATCGGAGCGAGAACACCGGGGAGCTGTTTTTT
>TRBD1|few|TRBV6-1|TRBJ1-6
CASSTNDRGSNSPLHF
TGTGCCAGCAGTACCAATGACAGGGGAAGTAATTCACCCCTCCACTTT
>-|many|TRBV18|TRBJ1-1
CASQTDTEAFF
TGTGCCAGCCAGACGGACACTGAAGCTTTCTTT
>TRBD1|many|TRBV27|TRBJ2-1
CASGTGANEQFF
TGTGCCAGCGGGACAGGGGCCAATGAGCAGTTCTTC
>TRBD1|many|TRBV28|TRBJ2-2
CASSLADGWDRGYGELFF
TGTGCCAGCAGTTTAGCTGATGGCTGGGACAGGGGCTACGGGGAGCTGTTTTTT
>-|few|TRBV19|TRBJ2-2
CASSTRGRSVGELFF
TGTGCCAGTAGTACGCGTGGTCGGTCAGTCGGGGAGCTGTTTTTT
>-|many|TRBV7-9|TRBJ2-1
CASSLFGGIANEQFF
TGTGCCAGCAGCTTATTTGGCGGGATTGCGAATGAGCAGTTCTTC
>TRBD1|many|TRBV4-1|TRBJ2-7
CASSQGRGTAYEQYF
TGCGCCAGCAGCCAAGGCCGAGGGACAGCCTACGAGCAGTACTTC
>-|many|TRBV27|TRBJ2-1
CASSSERAPYNEQFF
TGTGCCAGCAGTTCCGAGCGGGCCCCCTACAATGAGCAGTTCTTC
>-|-|TRBV5-1|TRBJ2-5
CASSPSRVVETQYF
TGCGCCAGCAGCCCCAGCAGGGTGGTTGAGACCCAGTACTTC
>-|-|TRBV27|TRBJ2-2
CASSPGVRGELFF
TGTGCCAGCAGTCCAGGGGTCCGAGGGGAGCTGTTTTTT
>-|many|TRBV6-1|TRBJ2-7
CASSPREVVYEQYF
TGTGCCAGCAGCCCCAGGGAGGTTGTCTACGAGCAGTACTTC
>TRBD1|many|TRBV12-3/TRBV12-4|TRBJ1-5
CASRDRGSNQPQHF
TGTGCCAGCCGAGACAGGGGAAGCAATCAGCCCCAGCATTTT
>-|few|TRBV27|TRBJ2-7
CASSLSGTAYYGQYF
TGTGCCAGCAGTTTATCCGGGACGGCCTACTACGGGCAGTACTTC
>-|few|TRBV30|TRBJ2-7
CAWSAPPIYEQYF
TGTGCCTGGAGTGCTCCACCGATTTACGAGCAGTACTTC
>-|-|TRBV4-3|TRBJ2-1
CASSQDPPSRHSYNEQFF
TGCGCCAGCAGCCAAGATCCCCCTAGCCGCCACTCCTACAATGAGCAGTTCTTC
>-|many|TRBV28|TRBJ2-1
CASSPPWWASDSSYNEQFF
TGTGCCAGCAGTCCCCCCTGGTGGGCTAGTGATAGCTCCTACAATGAGCAGTTCTTC
>-|many|TRBV27|TRBJ1-4
CASSSSRGLDEKLFF
TGTGCCAGCAGTTCAAGTCGGGGCTTGGATGAAAAACTGTTTTTT
>-|many|TRBV28|TRBJ2-1
CASSLDALTSYNEQFF
TGTGCCAGCAGTTTAGACGCCCTAACCTCCTACAATGAGCAGTTCTTC
>TRBD1|many|TRBV19|TRBJ2-7
CASRDPGTAHEQYF
TGTGCCAGTAGGGACCCCGGGACAGCGCACGAGCAGTACTTC
>-|many|TRBV13|TRBJ2-5
CASSYRGSGTGETQYF
TGTGCCAGCAGCTACCGCGGTAGCGGGACAGGGGAGACCCAGTACTTC
>TRBD2|many|TRBV20-1|TRBJ2-3
CSATVGGNTDTQYF
TGCAGTGCTACTGTGGGGGGGAACACAGATACGCAGTATTTT
>-|many|TRBV29-1|TRBJ2-1
CSAPHPAATNEQFF
TGCAGCGCTCCCCACCCGGCGGCCACCAATGAGCAGTTCTTC
>-|many|TRBV20-1|TRBJ2-7
CSARARDSPKGYEQYF
TGCAGTGCTAGAGCCCGGGACTCTCCGAAAGGCTACGAGCAGTACTTC
>-|many|TRBV27|TRBJ1-1
CASSSPGLTNTEAFF
TGTGCCAGCAGTTCCCCAGGACTGACGAACACTGAAGCTTTCTTT
>-|many|TRBV7-9|TRBJ2-5
CASTPQDSGRETQYF
TGTGCCAGCACCCCCCAGGACAGCGGTAGAGAGACCCAGTACTTC
>TRBD2|many|TRBV11-1|TRBJ2-7
CASSSVAGGPHEQYF
TGTGCCAGCAGCTCGGTAGCGGGAGGGCCCCACGAGCAGTACTTC
>-|-|TRBV20-1|TRBJ1-1
CSASRTEAFF
TGCAGTGCTAGCCGGACTGAAGCTTTCTTT
>-|-|TRBV6-2/TRBV6-3|TRBJ1-1
CASSYSGLGGSAFF
TGTGCCAGCAGTTACTCGGGTCTGGGGGGTTCAGCTTTCTTT
>-|many|TRBV20-1|TRBJ2-5
CSARPGNQETQYF
TGCAGTGCTAGACCGGGGAACCAAGAGACCCAGTACTTC
>TRBD1|many|TRBV7-3|TRBJ1-2
CASSSTGGDGYGYTF
TGTGCCAGCAGCTCTACAGGGGGCGATGGCTATGGCTACACCTTC
>TRBD2|-|TRBV6-2/TRBV6-3|TRBJ2-1
CASRRTSRTGYEQFF
TGTGCCAGCAGGCGGACTAGCAGGACGGGGTATGAGCAGTTCTTC
>-|many|TRBV11-2|TRBJ2-7
CASSLVGELSFRYF
TGTGCCAGCAGCTTAGTAGGGGAACTGTCATTCCGGTACTTC
>-|many|TRBV2|TRBJ1-5
CASSPLPDPPQHF
TGTGCCAGCAGCCCGCTACCGGACCCGCCCCAGCATTTT